Shown below are 25 T cell receptor beta chains from a single sample sequenced in a study of blood T cell repertoires in COVID-19. Here immunoSEQ multiplex PCR was the method, and the copy in TCRdb shows in-frame clones only, minus some. This table holds around 220,000 clones, around four fifths found once. Sequenced material: peripheral blood. Source of these receptors: a man aged 30 to 39 with active or convalescent COVID-19.

The chain has TRBV30 and TRBJ1-1; D may be TRBD1 (5 bases). The V and J ends lost 3 bases and 8 bases respectively, with 19 bases between them. From germline, CDR1 is GTSNPN and CDR2 SVGIG (reference sequence). The CDR3 length is 14 residues. CDR3 protein: CAWSRPGSHPEAFF. The CDR3, as DNA: TGTGCCTGGAGCCGTCCAGGGTCCCATCCCGAAGCTTTCTTT.

The J gene is TRBJ2-1, the V gene TRBV28; 11 bases are a match to TRBD1. Germline CDR1 is MDHEN and CDR2 is SYDVKM. J gave up 2 bases and V 6 bases, and 21 bases lay outside the gene matches. The CDR3 is 21 amino acids. The CDR3 nucleotides are TGTGCCAGCAGCCCACCCCCGGGACAGGGGGGGTCGGGACGCACCTACAATGAGCAGTTCTTC. Its protein is CASSPPPGQGGSGRTYNEQFF.

The rearrangement uses TRBV19 and TRBJ2-3, with 12 bases that match TRBD2. Germline CDR1 is LNHDA and CDR2 is SQIVND (reference sequence). CDR3 size: 15 residues. V was pared by 4 bases and J by 6 bases, with 5 bases of the junction left unmatched. The CDR3 nucleotides are TGTGCCAGTAGTAGCGGACTAGCGGGACCCGATACGCAGTATTTT. Translation: CASSSGLAGPDTQYF.

The chain couples TRBV7-3 to TRBJ1-2; 8 bases align to TRBD1. The ends lost 4 bases at V and 3 bases at J; junction bases unmatched: 4. Germline-derived CDR1 and CDR2 are SGHTA and FQGTGA. The CDR3 totals 14 residues. The CDR3 region has the DNA TGTGCCAGCAGCTCTACAGGGGGGGACTATGGCTACACCTTC. Protein: CASSSTGGDYGYTF.

The chain carries TRBV28 and TRBJ1-5, with D maybe TRBD1 (5 bases). Between the trimmed V and J ends, which lost 5 bases and 5 bases, there was a span of 13 bases. The CDR3 loop spans 14 amino acids. Germline CDR1 and CDR2: MDHEN and SYDVKM. In nucleotides, the CDR3 is TGTGCCAGCAGTGAGACGGCCAGGGATCAGCCCCAGCATTTT. Amino acids: CASSETARDQPQHF.

The chain recombines TRBV3-1 (or the pseudogene TRBV3-2) with TRBJ2-7; the D gene is possibly TRBD1 (5 bases). Germline assignment: CDR1 LGHDT and CDR2 YNNKEL (reference sequence). Trimming pared 0 bases from V and 6 bases from J, leaving 21 bases between. This CDR3 contains 17 residues. The CDR3 nucleotides read TGTGCCAGCAGCCAAGATGGTGCTGGGGCTGGTTCCCTCGAGCAGTACTTC. Translated, it gives CASSQDGAGAGSLEQYF.

V usage is TRBV19 and J usage is TRBJ1-1, with a possible D match to TRBD1 (6 bases). This CDR3 spans 13 amino acids. In germline, CDR1 is LNHDA, CDR2 SQIVND (reference sequence). V lost 6 bases and J 5 bases, leaving 13 bases between the germline ends. The CDR3 DNA sequence: TGTGCCAGTAGCGACCCCCAGGGGACTGAAGCTTTCTTT. Protein: CASSDPQGTEAFF.

This sequence joins TRBV5-6 and TRBJ2-7, with TRBD1 as a possible D gene (7 bases). This CDR3 has 13 residues. Germline CDR1 reads SGHDT; CDR2 reads YYEEEE. Trimming took 4 bases from V and 1 from J, leaving 9 bases between them. For the CDR3, the DNA is TGTGCCAGCAGCGCGGGACAGTCCTACGAGCAGTACTTC. Translation gives CASSAGQSYEQYF. Based on the CDR3 plus reference TRBV5-6 and TRBJ2-7, the full variable domain is DAGVTQSPTHLIKTRGQQVTLRCSPKSGHDTVSWYQQALGQGPQFIFQYYEEEERQRGNFPDRFSGHQFPNYSSELNVNALLLGDSALYLCASSAGQSYEQYFGPGTRLTVT.

The CDR3 spells CASSFGGAEKLFF. In DNA form, the CDR3 reads TGTGCCAGCAGTTTTGGGGGCGCGGAAAAACTGTTTTTT. V gene TRBV28 combines with J gene TRBJ1-4; D might be TRBD1 (6 bases). V was clipped by 3 bases and J by 8 bases, with 10 bases between them. This CDR3 spans 13 amino acids. Per germline, CDR1 MDHEN and CDR2 SYDVKM.

The chain links TRBV10-3 to TRBJ1-1; possibly TRBD1 for D (6 bases). The germline V gene has CDR1 ENHRY and CDR2 SYGVKD. This CDR3 has 13 amino acids. V was cut by 6 bases and J by 1 base, with 9 bases left in between. The CDR3 loop is CAIRMGQNTEAFF. As DNA, the CDR3 is TGTGCCATCAGGATGGGACAGAACACTGAAGCTTTCTTT.

V and J are TRBV19 and TRBJ2-5, with D perhaps matching TRBD2 (5 bases). The CDR3 runs to 15 residues. V lost 3 bases and J lost 2, with 13 bases in between. Germline assignment: CDR1 LNHDA and CDR2 SQIVND (reference sequence). The CDR3 loop is CASSIQWTPQETQYF. The CDR3, as DNA: TGTGCCAGTAGTATTCAGTGGACTCCTCAAGAGACCCAGTACTTC.

CDR3 in DNA: TGCGCCAGCAGTCGTGAGATGACGAGAGGTGCCTATGGCTACACCTTC. This gives the protein CASSREMTRGAYGYTF. V is TRBV5-1 and J is TRBJ1-2; D ambiguous. The V end lost 5 bases, the J end lost 4 bases, and 21 bases lay between the germline ends. Germline values: CDR1 SGHRS, CDR2 YFSETQ. The CDR3 covers 16 residues. The full variable domain, with the rest looked up from reference TRBV5-1 and TRBJ1-2, is KAGVTQTPRYLIKTRGQQVTLSCSPISGHRSVSWYQQTPGQGLQFLFEYFSETQRNKGNFPGRFSGRQFSNSRSEMNVSTLELGDSALYLCASSREMTRGAYGYTFGSGTRLTVV.

The gene calls are TRBV6-6 and TRBJ1-6, with a weak D call TRBD1 (6 bases). V lost 5 bases, J lost 0 bases, and 17 bases lay in between. Per the germline V gene, CDR1 is MNHNY and CDR2 is SVGAGI (reference sequence). CDR3 length: 18 amino acids. The CDR3 coding sequence is TGTGCCAGCAGTCCCAGGCCGACAGGCATCTCCTATAATTCACCCCTCCACTTT. Its translation is CASSPRPTGISYNSPLHF.

The chain employs TRBV28 and TRBJ1-5, with a weak D call TRBD1 (5 bases). The CDR3 is 14 residues long. V was shortened by 5 bases and J by 2 bases, with 10 bases between the two germline ends. The germline V gene encodes CDR1 MDHEN and CDR2 SYDVKM. The CDR3 region has the DNA TGTGCCAGCAGTCCGGCGGGGGGCAATCAGCCCCAGCATTTT. Its translation is CASSPAGGNQPQHF.

The chain couples TRBV20-1 to TRBJ1-2; D not certain. With 5 bases removed from V and 8 bases from J, the gap between germline ends came to 6 bases. Germline CDR1 reads DFQATT; CDR2 reads SNEGSKA (reference sequence). The CDR3 loop spans 9 amino acids. The CDR3 region is CSAGRGYTF. In DNA, the CDR3 is TGCAGTGCTGGCAGGGGCTACACCTTC.

This clone was recorded only once. The V call is TRBV9, the J call TRBJ1-2; D remains ambiguous. The CDR3 loop spans 13 amino acids. V was clipped by 2 bases and J by 2 bases, with 7 bases between them. Germline CDR1 SGDLS, CDR2 YYNGEE. The CDR3: CASSVGQNYGYTF. The CDR3 nucleotides read TGTGCCAGCAGCGTTGGGCAGAACTATGGCTACACCTTC.

This sequence joins TRBV18 and TRBJ2-2, with D perhaps matching TRBD1 (6 bases). The ends were cut back, 3 bases at V and 5 bases at J, with 10 bases in the middle. The CDR3 covers 14 residues. Germline lookup yields CDR1 KGHSH and CDR2 LQKENI. Written as DNA, the CDR3 is TGTGCCAGCTCACCGGCAGGGGATACCGGGGAGCTGTTTTTT. Its translation: CASSPAGDTGELFF.

The chain joins TRBV7-9 to TRBJ1-1; D may be TRBD1 (5 bases). This CDR3 is built from 14 residues. V was shortened by 2 bases and J by 1 base, with 8 bases between the two germline ends. Germline V lookup: CDR1 SEHNR, CDR2 FQNEAQ (reference sequence). The CDR3 region has the DNA TGTGCCAGCAGCTTACCTGACAGGAACACTGAAGCTTTCTTT. Amino acids: CASSLPDRNTEAFF. Filled out from reference TRBV7-9 and TRBJ1-1, the complete variable domain reads DTGVSQNPRHKITKRGQNVTFRCDPISEHNRLYWYRQTLGQGPEFLTYFQNEAQLEKSRLLSDRFSAERPKGSFSTLEIQRTEQGDSAMYLCASSLPDRNTEAFFGQGTRLTVV.

The rearrangement uses TRBV2 and TRBJ2-3, with D possibly matching TRBD2 (5 bases). This CDR3 is built from 15 residues. Germline V gene sequence: CDR1 SNHLY, CDR2 FYNNEI. The V and J ends lost 8 bases and 0 bases respectively, with 15 bases between them. Here the CDR3 reads CASLGQVASTDTQYF. The CDR3 nucleotides are TGTGCCAGCCTGGGTCAAGTAGCGAGCACAGATACGCAGTATTTT.

This clone was picked up one time. V is TRBV28 and J is TRBJ2-2, with 12 positions matching TRBD2. The germline V gene has CDR1 MDHEN and CDR2 SYDVKM. The J segment lost 7 bases and the V segment lost 2 bases, leaving 14 bases of the junction unmatched. The CDR3 has 19 amino acids. CDR3 protein: CASSLIASGGADGYGELFF. The CDR3, as DNA: TGTGCCAGCAGTTTAATCGCTAGCGGGGGGGCCGACGGTTACGGGGAGCTGTTTTTT.

This clone turned up a few times. The CDR3 reads CASSVGGGSGYTF. The CDR3 nucleotides are TGTGCCAGCAGCGTAGGAGGGGGCTCTGGCTACACCTTC. This chain uses TRBV9 with TRBJ1-2; 7 bases fit TRBD1. The junction had 3 bases not matched to a gene; V was cut back by 0 bases and J by 7 bases. The CDR3 is 13 residues long. Germline V gene data show CDR1 as SGDLS and CDR2 as YYNGEE. Looking up the rest from reference TRBV9 and TRBJ1-2 gives the full variable domain: DSGVTQTPKHLITATGQRVTLRCSPRSGDLSVYWYQQSLDQGLQFLIQYYNGEERAKGNILERFSAQQFPDLHSELNLSSLELGDSALYFCASSVGGGSGYTFGSGTRLTVV.

This rearrangement joins TRBV7-3 to TRBJ1-2; TRBD1 aligns across 8 bases. The CDR3 length is 15 residues. Germline V lookup: CDR1 SGHTA, CDR2 FQGTGA. Trimming cost V 6 bases and J 5 bases; bases outside gene matches: 11. In DNA, the CDR3 is TGTGCCAGCAGAGAAAACGGGCAGGGGGCTTATGGCTACACCTTC. This encodes CASRENGQGAYGYTF. The complete variable domain, with remaining parts taken from reference TRBV7-3 and TRBJ1-2, reads GAGVSQTPSNKVTEKGKYVELRCDPISGHTALYWYRQSLGQGPEFLIYFQGTGAADDSGLPNDRFFAVRPEGSVSTLKIQRTERGDSAVYLCASRENGQGAYGYTFGSGTRLTVV.

This chain links TRBV4-1 with TRBJ2-4; 7 bases are a match to TRBD2. This CDR3 region has 15 residues. Per the germline V gene, CDR1 is MGHRA and CDR2 is YSYEKL. The trim removed 4 bases at V and 8 bases at J, leaving 11 bases unmatched. CDR3 region: CASSPRGVGGDIQYF. DNA for the CDR3: TGCGCCAGCAGCCCCCGGGGCGTGGGGGGGGACATTCAGTACTTC.

V is TRBV6-5 and J is TRBJ1-2; 7 bases agree with TRBD1. The J segment lost 9 bases and the V segment lost 0 bases, leaving 13 bases of the junction unmatched. The CDR3 is 16 amino acids. In germline, CDR1 is MNHEY, CDR2 SVGAGI. CDR3 coding DNA: TGTGCCAGCAGTTACTCGAAGGGGGCCAACCTCCCGCGCTACACCTTC. Its translation is CASSYSKGANLPRYTF.

The genes are TRBV2 and TRBJ1-1; 8 positions agree with TRBD1. The V gene's germline CDR1 is SNHLY and CDR2 FYNNEI. V lost 5 bases to trimming and J lost 7 bases; unmatched junction nucleotides: 9. The CDR3 consists of 14 residues. CDR3 in DNA: TGTGCCAGCAGTAAGACAGGGGTTGGGGGTGAAGCTTTCTTT. Amino acid sequence: CASSKTGVGGEAFF.